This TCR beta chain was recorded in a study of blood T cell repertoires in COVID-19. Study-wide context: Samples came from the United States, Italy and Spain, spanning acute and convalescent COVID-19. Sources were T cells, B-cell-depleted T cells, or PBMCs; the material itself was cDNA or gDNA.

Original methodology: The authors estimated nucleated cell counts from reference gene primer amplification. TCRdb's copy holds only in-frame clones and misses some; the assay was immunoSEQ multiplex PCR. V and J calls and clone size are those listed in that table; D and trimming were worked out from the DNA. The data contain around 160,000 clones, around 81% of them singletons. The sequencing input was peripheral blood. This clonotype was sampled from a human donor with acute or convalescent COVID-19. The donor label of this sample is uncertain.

CDR3 bases: TGTGCCAGCAGGACCGGGATCCACGAGCAGTACTTC. It yields the protein CASRTGIHEQYF. The chain joins TRBV6-5 to TRBJ2-7, with a tentative D call TRBD2 (5 bases). V gave up 6 bases and J gave up 5 bases, with 11 bases separating them. This CDR3 is built from 12 residues. Germline lookup yields CDR1 MNHEY and CDR2 SVGAGI.